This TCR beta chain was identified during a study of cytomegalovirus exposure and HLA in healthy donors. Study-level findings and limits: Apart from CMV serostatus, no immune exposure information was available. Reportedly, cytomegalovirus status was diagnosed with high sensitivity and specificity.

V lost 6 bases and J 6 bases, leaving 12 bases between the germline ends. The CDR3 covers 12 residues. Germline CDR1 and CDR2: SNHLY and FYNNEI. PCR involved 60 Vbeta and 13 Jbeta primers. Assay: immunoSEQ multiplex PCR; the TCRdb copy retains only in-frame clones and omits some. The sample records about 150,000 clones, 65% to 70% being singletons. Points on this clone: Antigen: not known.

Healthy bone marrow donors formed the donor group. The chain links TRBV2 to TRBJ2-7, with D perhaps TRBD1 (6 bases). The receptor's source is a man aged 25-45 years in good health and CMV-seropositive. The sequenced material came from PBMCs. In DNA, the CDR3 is TGTGCCAGCAGACAGGGTTACGGCGAGCAGTACTTC. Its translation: CASRQGYGEQYF.